The 5 T cell receptor beta chains reported below all come from one sample, sequenced in a study of blood T cell repertoires in COVID-19. Assay used: immunoSEQ multiplex PCR; TCRdb lists only in-frame clones, some missing. This table has 270,000 or so clones, approximately 77% appearing once. Sequences were obtained from peripheral blood. The source of these receptors is a woman under 30 with acute or convalescent COVID-19.

This clone was seen only once. The rearrangement joins TRBV25-1 to TRBJ1-2, with unresolved D. The germline gives CDR1 MGHDK, CDR2 SYGVNS. The CDR3 extends over 14 amino acids. V lost 3 bases and J lost 4, with 12 bases in between. The CDR3 spells CASSDYLELYGYTF. In DNA form, the CDR3 reads TGTGCCAGCAGTGACTACCTCGAGCTCTATGGCTACACCTTC.

A single count supports this clone. CDR3 sequence: CASSSLDRGYTEAFF. CDR3 in DNA: TGTGCCAGCAGTTCGCTGGACAGGGGATACACTGAAGCTTTCTTT. The chain couples TRBV27 to TRBJ1-1; the match to TRBD1 covers 9 bases. Trimming took 4 bases from V and 3 from J; bases not matched to a gene: 6. There are 15 residues in the CDR3. Germline V gives CDR1 MNHEY, CDR2 SMNVEV (reference sequence).

This chain connects TRBV30 to TRBJ2-2; unclear D gene. This CDR3 has 15 residues. Germline V gene data show CDR1 as GTSNPN and CDR2 as SVGIG (reference sequence). With 3 bases removed from V and 3 bases from J, the gap between germline ends came to 14 bases. CDR3 nucleotide sequence: TGTGCCTGGAGGGCAGGTGGTACCCACACCGGGGAGCTGTTTTTT. As protein: CAWRAGGTHTGELFF.

The gene calls are TRBV4-1 and TRBJ2-7; no clear D. The germline V and J ends were trimmed by 1 base and 6 bases, with 16 bases remaining between them. This CDR3 comprises 15 residues. The V gene's germline CDR1 is MGHRA and CDR2 YSYEKL. DNA of the CDR3: TGCGCCAGCAGCCAAGTCCTAGTACTGATCCTCGAGCAGTACTTC. It codes for CASSQVLVLILEQYF.

This clone was seen a few times. V and J are TRBV9 and TRBJ2-1; weak D call: TRBD2 (6 bases). CDR3 length: 14 residues. The V gene lost 4 bases and the J gene lost 6 bases, with 14 bases spanning the gap. CDR1 SGDLS and CDR2 YYNGEE come from the germline V gene. The CDR3 DNA follows: TGTGCCAGCAGCACGGGAGTATTAACCAATGAGCAGTTCTTC. Translating gives CASSTGVLTNEQFF.